Sequencing of this T cell receptor (beta chain) was carried out in a study of response to subunit inactivated influenza vaccine. As for this clonotype: The antigen is not known.

TCRdb independently ran MiXCR on the RT-PCR reads; one entry per CDR3 protein. The top ten hold roughly 10% of the sample, which has about 800,000 distinct CDR3 sequences, less than 25% seen once. General study findings and limits: Authors suggested each seasonal influenza vaccination recruits few new T cells.

The CDR3 runs to 13 residues. Germline trimming cut 3 bases from V and 10 bases from J; bases unmatched to any gene: 6. The germline CDR1 and CDR2 sequences are SNHLY and FYNNEI. This TCR derives from a man aged 50-59 years who received an inactivated influenza vaccine. V and J are TRBV2 and TRBJ2-7; TRBD1 matches at 10 bases. The source material was PBMCs from blood, sampled around 5 days after vaccination. CDR3 bases: TGTGCCAGCAGTGAGTCGGGACAGGGGATTCAGTACTTC. Amino acid sequence: CASSESGQGIQYF.